A selection of T cell receptor beta chains follows, all from one sample in a study of cytomegalovirus exposure and HLA in healthy donors. The method was immunoSEQ multiplex PCR; TCRdb's version includes in-frame clones alone and lacks a portion of them. The sample carries almost 65,000 clones, roughly 91% recorded once. Sequencing input: PBMCs. These receptors were obtained from a woman aged 18-29 years in good health and CMV-seronegative. Both conserved end residues are part of each CDR3. The D gene is left open where the match is weak. Where a row states a size, it is once, few, many or the class of an expanded clone; other rows omit it.

D gene | J gene | V gene | clone size | CDR3 protein | CDR3 DNA
NA | TRBJ2-3 | TRBV11-3 | NA | CASSLDTSWGDTQYF | TGTGCCAGCAGCTTAGATACTAGTTGGGGAGATACGCAGTATTTT
NA | TRBJ1-1 | TRBV19 | NA | CASSTWTDTEAFF | TGTGCCAGTAGTACGTGGACAGACACTGAAGCTTTCTTT
NA | TRBJ2-3 | TRBV9 | NA | CASSVRTGTDTQYF | TGTGCCAGCAGCGTAAGGACTGGGACAGATACGCAGTATTTT
NA | TRBJ1-2 | TRBV5-6 | NA | CASTLGGIYGYTF | TGTGCCAGCACCTTGGGAGGAATCTATGGCTACACCTTC
TRBD1 | TRBJ1-4 | TRBV2 | NA | CASNRDSNEKLFF | TGTGCCAGCAATCGGGACAGTAATGAAAAACTGTTTTTT
NA | TRBJ1-5 | TRBV6-4 | NA | CASSEHRDQPQHF | TGTGCCAGCAGTGAGCACAGGGACCAGCCCCAGCATTTT
NA | TRBJ2-1 | TRBV29-1 | NA | CSVEGSGYNEQFF | TGCAGCGTTGAGGGTAGCGGCTACAATGAGCAGTTCTTC
TRBD1 | TRBJ2-3 | TRBV29-1 | NA | CSVTTGQGSDTQYF | TGCAGCGTTACCACGGGACAGGGTTCGGATACGCAGTATTTT
NA | TRBJ1-6 | TRBV5-6 | NA | CASSRDSYNSPLHF | TGTGCCAGCAGCCGGGACTCCTATAATTCACCCCTCCACTTT
TRBD1 | TRBJ1-5 | TRBV6-1 | NA | CASKPGQGSPQPQHF | TGTGCCAGCAAACCGGGACAGGGGTCCCCTCAGCCCCAGCATTTT
NA | TRBJ2-1 | TRBV7-2 | NA | CASSPPGLGYNEQFF | TGTGCCAGCAGCCCACCGGGACTCGGCTACAATGAGCAGTTCTTC
TRBD1 | TRBJ1-1 | TRBV4-2 | NA | CASSPDRAGGNTEAFF | TGTGCCAGCAGCCCCGACAGGGCGGGGGGGAACACTGAAGCTTTCTTT
TRBD1 | TRBJ1-2 | TRBV25-1 | NA | CASSWDRGYGYTF | TGTGCCAGCTCCTGGGACAGGGGCTATGGCTACACCTTC
TRBD1 | TRBJ2-3 | TRBV2 | NA | CATSTGGASGVTQYF | TGTGCCACCTCGACAGGGGGCGCATCTGGGGTTACGCAGTATTTT
NA | TRBJ2-7 | TRBV7-9 | NA | CASGPQYEQYF | TGTGCCAGCGGCCCCCAATACGAGCAGTACTTC
NA | TRBJ1-4 | TRBV4-1 | NA | CASSQDGVSGEKLFF | TGCGCCAGCAGCCAAGACGGGGTGTCGGGAGAAAAACTGTTTTTT
TRBD1 | TRBJ2-2 | TRBV4-1 | NA | CASSHGGPLGRTGKNTGELFF | TGCGCCAGCAGCCATGGGGGCCCTCTTGGAAGGACAGGGAAGAACACCGGGGAGCTGTTTTTT
TRBD1 | TRBJ2-3 | TRBV27 | once | CASSLYPAGGGSDTQYF | TGTGCCAGCAGTTTATATCCCGCAGGGGGCGGCTCAGATACGCAGTATTTT
TRBD2 | TRBJ2-7 | TRBV7-2 | NA | CASSLPRLAGGREQYF | TGTGCCAGCAGCTTACCCAGACTAGCGGGGGGTCGAGAGCAGTACTTC
NA | TRBJ1-1 | TRBV7-2 | few | CASSLRRGTEAFF | TGTGCCAGCAGCTTACGGCGCGGCACTGAAGCTTTCTTT
TRBD1 | TRBJ1-1 | TRBV23-1 | NA | CASRPTGGCGTEAFF | TGCGCCAGCAGGCCGACAGGGGGCTGTGGCACTGAAGCTTTCTTT
TRBD1 | TRBJ1-2 | TRBV27 | once | CASSLDRGDYGYTF | TGTGCCAGCAGTCTGGACAGGGGGGACTATGGCTACACCTTC
TRBD1 | TRBJ1-1 | TRBV6-1 | NA | CASSEAWDSPF | TGTGCCAGCAGTGAAGCTTGGGACAGCCCTTTT
TRBD2 | TRBJ2-5 | TRBV4-2 | NA | CASSPRRGFASGGAETQYF | TGTGCCAGCAGCCCCCGGAGGGGGTTCGCTAGCGGGGGGGCAGAGACCCAGTACTTC
TRBD1 | TRBJ2-3 | TRBV2 | NA | CASSLRTGGEDTQYF | TGTGCCAGCAGTCTAAGGACAGGGGGCGAAGATACGCAGTATTTT
NA | TRBJ1-1 | TRBV18 | NA | CASSPSPGGGTEAFF | TGTGCCAGCTCACCTTCCCCGGGGGGGGGCACTGAAGCTTTCTTT
NA | TRBJ2-3 | TRBV27 | NA | CASSLSGRGTAQYF | TGTGCCAGCAGTTTATCTGGCCGCGGTACGGCGCAGTATTTT
NA | TRBJ2-1 | TRBV25-1 | NA | CASSEPSVYYNEQFF | TGTGCCAGCAGTGAACCTAGCGTTTACTACAATGAGCAGTTCTTC
NA | TRBJ1-2 | TRBV7-8 | NA | CASAQTDTNYGYTF | TGTGCCAGCGCCCAGACAGACACTAACTATGGCTACACCTTC
NA | TRBJ2-1 | TRBV11-2 | NA | CASSLAAVPYNEQFF | TGTGCCAGCAGCTTAGCAGCGGTCCCCTACAATGAGCAGTTCTTC
TRBD2 | TRBJ2-7 | TRBV18 | NA | CASSPGTSGTYEQYF | TGTGCCAGCTCACCAGGGACTAGCGGGACCTACGAGCAGTACTTC
TRBD2 | TRBJ2-1 | TRBV18 | few | CASSPPLAGGHNEQFF | TGTGCCAGCTCACCACCTCTAGCGGGGGGGCACAATGAGCAGTTCTTC
TRBD2 | TRBJ2-2 | TRBV5-4 | NA | CASSLAGVSGSVGGELFF | TGTGCCAGCAGCTTGGCCGGGGTAAGCGGGAGTGTCGGCGGGGAGCTGTTTTTT
TRBD1 | TRBJ2-7 | TRBV27 | NA | CASSMDRDREQYF | TGTGCCAGCAGTATGGACAGGGACCGAGAGCAGTACTTC
NA | TRBJ2-3 | TRBV20-1 | NA | CSASGPDTQYF | TGCAGTGCTAGTGGGCCAGATACGCAGTATTTT
TRBD1 | TRBJ2-1 | TRBV27 | NA | CASSLYDRGPAVEQFF | TGTGCCAGCAGTTTATACGACAGGGGCCCTGCAGTTGAGCAGTTCTTC
NA | TRBJ2-1 | TRBV2 | NA | CASSGTFEGLFNEQFF | TGTGCCAGCAGCGGGACTTTCGAGGGTTTGTTCAATGAGCAGTTCTTC
NA | TRBJ2-7 | TRBV7-9 | NA | CASRHRFRHEQYF | TGTGCCAGCAGACACAGGTTTAGGCACGAGCAGTACTTC
TRBD1 | TRBJ1-5 | TRBV5-1 | NA | CASSLKGAGQPQHF | TGCGCCAGCAGCTTAAAGGGGGCGGGTCAGCCCCAGCATTTT
TRBD1 | TRBJ2-7 | TRBV20-1 | NA | CSGGQTYEQYF | TGCAGTGGGGGACAGACCTACGAGCAGTACTTC
TRBD1 | TRBJ1-2 | TRBV30 | NA | CACLTDRHDGYTF | TGTGCCTGTCTCACGGACAGGCACGATGGCTACACCTTC
NA | TRBJ1-5 | TRBV18 | NA | CASSGEPHQPQHF | TGTGCCAGCTCAGGGGAGCCTCATCAGCCCCAGCATTTT
NA | TRBJ2-7 | TRBV28 | once | CASRPTGDYSYEQYF | TGTGCCAGCAGGCCGACAGGGGACTACTCCTACGAGCAGTACTTC
NA | TRBJ2-7 | TRBV6-5 | NA | CASEERRFSYEQYF | TGTGCCTCCGAGGAGCGGCGGTTCTCCTACGAGCAGTACTTC
NA | TRBJ1-4 | TRBV11-2 | NA | CASKNQLGEKLFF | TGTGCCAGCAAAAATCAACTCGGTGAAAAACTGTTTTTT
NA | TRBJ2-4 | TRBV6-1 | NA | CASEISVAKNIQYF | TGTGCCAGCGAGATATCCGTAGCCAAAAACATTCAGTACTTC
TRBD2 | TRBJ2-1 | TRBV5-1 | NA | CASISGGSNEQFF | TGCGCCAGCATCTCGGGGGGAAGCAATGAGCAGTTCTTC
TRBD2 | TRBJ2-3 | TRBV15 | NA | CATSRELAGVADTQYF | TGTGCCACCAGCAGAGAGCTAGCGGGAGTTGCAGATACGCAGTATTTT
NA | TRBJ1-2 | TRBV15 | NA | CATSRDLEGGRYGYTF | TGTGCCACCAGCAGAGATTTGGAGGGCGGGAGATATGGCTACACCTTC
NA | TRBJ1-3 | TRBV9 | NA | CASSPRLLSGNTIYF | TGTGCCAGCAGCCCGAGGCTGCTTTCTGGAAACACCATATATTTT
TRBD2 | TRBJ2-1 | TRBV4-1 | NA | CASRPGLAGNNEQFF | TGCGCCAGCAGACCAGGACTAGCGGGAAACAATGAGCAGTTCTTC
TRBD2 | TRBJ2-3 | TRBV5-1 | NA | CASSPGTTITDTQYF | TGCGCCAGCAGCCCCGGGACTACTATCACAGATACGCAGTATTTT